Ten or more counts support the clone carrying this T cell receptor (beta chain). The sample comes from a study of read filtering for tumor transcriptome and immune sequencing. Study-level background: Patients were 16 to 20 male and some 15 female, mean age roughly 68 years, range 47 to 80.

Molecular barcoded adaptors covering alpha/delta and beta/gamma chains were used on approximately 400 ng RNA. TCRdb re-called the reads with MiXCR, one entry per CDR3 protein. The sample includes tens of thousands of distinct CDR3 sequences, 15% to 20% seen only once; the top ten take roughly a tenth. Germline lookup yields CDR1 SGHRS and CDR2 YFSETQ. V was shortened by 4 bases and J by 1 base, with 11 bases between the two germline ends. The CDR3 has 14 residues. This clonotype originated in a donor aged 40 or over with multiple myeloma. The chain links TRBV5-1 to TRBJ2-5, with D unresolved. The sequencing input was a population of CD138-negative cells sorted from bone marrow. The CDR3 sequence: CASSLRQIQETQYF. CDR3 nucleotides: TGCGCCAGCAGCCTGCGGCAGATCCAAGAGACCCAGTACTTC.